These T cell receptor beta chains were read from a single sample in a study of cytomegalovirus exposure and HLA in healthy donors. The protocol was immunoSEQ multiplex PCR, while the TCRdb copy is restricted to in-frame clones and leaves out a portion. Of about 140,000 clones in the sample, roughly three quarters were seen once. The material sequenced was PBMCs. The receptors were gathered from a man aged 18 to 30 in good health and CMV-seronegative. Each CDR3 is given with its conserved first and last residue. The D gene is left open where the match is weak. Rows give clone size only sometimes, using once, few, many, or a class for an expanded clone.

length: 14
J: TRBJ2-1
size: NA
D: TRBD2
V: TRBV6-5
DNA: TGTGCCAGCAGTTATTCTTACGGGAGGACTGAGCAGTTCTTC
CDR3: CASSYSYGRTEQFF

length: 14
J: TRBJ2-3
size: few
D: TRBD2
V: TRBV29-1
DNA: TGCAGCGTTGATGACGGGGGGAACGCAGATACGCAGTATTTT
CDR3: CSVDDGGNADTQYF

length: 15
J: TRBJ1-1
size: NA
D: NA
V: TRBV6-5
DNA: TGTGCCAGCACGGGTTTCGGGGAAGGGAAAACTGAAGCTTTCTTT
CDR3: CASTGFGEGKTEAFF

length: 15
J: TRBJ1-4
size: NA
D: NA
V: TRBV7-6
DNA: TGTGCCAGCAGCCTAGGGGGGGGCATGTCCCGAAAACTGTTTTTT
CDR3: CASSLGGGMSRKLFF

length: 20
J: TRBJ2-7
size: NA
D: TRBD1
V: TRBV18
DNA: TGTGCCAGCTCACCTCCGGACTCCGGGACAGGAGATGGAACTCCCGACGAGCAGTACTTC
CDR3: CASSPPDSGTGDGTPDEQYF

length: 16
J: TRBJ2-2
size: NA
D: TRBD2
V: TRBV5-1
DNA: TGCGCCAGCAGCGCTCTAGCGGGAGGGCGCTCCGGGGAGCTGTTTTTT
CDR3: CASSALAGGRSGELFF

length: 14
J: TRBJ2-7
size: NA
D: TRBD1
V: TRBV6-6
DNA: TGTGCCAGCAGTTACGACAGGGGAGTAAGGGAGCAGTACTTC
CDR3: CASSYDRGVREQYF

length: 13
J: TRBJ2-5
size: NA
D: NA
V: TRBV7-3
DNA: TGTGCCAGCAGCTTCGGTCGGTTAGAGACCCAGTACTTC
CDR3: CASSFGRLETQYF

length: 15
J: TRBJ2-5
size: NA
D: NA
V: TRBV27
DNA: TGTGCCAGCAGTTTAGAACGGGGTCTAAGGGAGACCCAGTACTTC
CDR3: CASSLERGLRETQYF

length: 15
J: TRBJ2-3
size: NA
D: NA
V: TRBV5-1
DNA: TGCGCCAGCAGCTTGCAGAAAACCCCCCCAGATACGCAGTATTTT
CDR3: CASSLQKTPPDTQYF

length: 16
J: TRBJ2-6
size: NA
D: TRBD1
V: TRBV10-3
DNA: TGTGCCATCAGTAGGACAGGGAGCACTGGGGCCAACGTCCTGACTTTC
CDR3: CAISRTGSTGANVLTF

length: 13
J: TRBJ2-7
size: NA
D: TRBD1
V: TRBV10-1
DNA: TGCGCCAGCAGTCCCGGGACAGGGAATGAGCAGTACTTC
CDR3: CASSPGTGNEQYF

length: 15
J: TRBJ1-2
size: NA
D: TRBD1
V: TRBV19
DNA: TGTGCCAGTACCCCGAGGGGGCAGACTAACTATGGCTACACCTTC
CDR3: CASTPRGQTNYGYTF

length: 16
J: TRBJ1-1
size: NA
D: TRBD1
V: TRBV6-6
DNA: TGTGCCAGCAGTTACTCAGGACAGGGGATGAACACTGAAGCTTTCTTT
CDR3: CASSYSGQGMNTEAFF

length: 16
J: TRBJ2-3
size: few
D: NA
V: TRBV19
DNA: TGTGCCAGTAGTATGGGGGCGTCACCTAGCACAGATACGCAGTATTTT
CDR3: CASSMGASPSTDTQYF

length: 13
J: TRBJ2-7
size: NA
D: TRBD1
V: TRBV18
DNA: TGTGCCAGCTCACAGGGGACAGGGGACGAGCAGTACTTC
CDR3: CASSQGTGDEQYF

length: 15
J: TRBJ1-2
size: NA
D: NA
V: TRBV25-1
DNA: TGTGCCAGCAGTGAACTTTTAGGACAGATTAATGGCTACACCTTC
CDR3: CASSELLGQINGYTF

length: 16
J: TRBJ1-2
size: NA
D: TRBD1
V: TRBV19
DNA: TGTGCCAGTACCCTGGACAGGGGTGGATCTAACTATGGCTACACCTTC
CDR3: CASTLDRGGSNYGYTF

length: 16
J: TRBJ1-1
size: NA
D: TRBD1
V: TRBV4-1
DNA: TGCGCCAGCAGCCAAGTCCGGGGACAGATAGTTTATGAAGCTTTCTTT
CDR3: CASSQVRGQIVYEAFF

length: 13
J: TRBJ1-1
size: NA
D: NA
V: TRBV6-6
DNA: TGTGCCAGCAGTGACCGACCCAGGGGTGAAGCTTTCTTT
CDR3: CASSDRPRGEAFF

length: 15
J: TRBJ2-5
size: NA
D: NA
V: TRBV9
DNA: TGTGCCAGCAGCGTTAATAGAGGAGGCCAAGAGACCCAGTACTTC
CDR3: CASSVNRGGQETQYF

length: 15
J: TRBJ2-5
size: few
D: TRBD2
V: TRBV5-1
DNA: TGCGCCAGCAGCTCCGGGACTAGCGGAAAAGAGACCCAGTACTTC
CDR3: CASSSGTSGKETQYF

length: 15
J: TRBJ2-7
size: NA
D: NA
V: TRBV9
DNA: TGTGCCAGCAGCCCCCGCGGGGCGAGACCCTACGAGCAGTACTTC
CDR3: CASSPRGARPYEQYF

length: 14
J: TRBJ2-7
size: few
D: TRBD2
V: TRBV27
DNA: TGTGCCAGCAGTTCCGGTCGGGGGGGCTACGAGCAGTACTTC
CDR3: CASSSGRGGYEQYF

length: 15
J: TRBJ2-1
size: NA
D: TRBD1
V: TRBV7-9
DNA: TGTGCCAGCAGCCCAAGATTGGACAGGGGCTATGAGCAGTTCTTC
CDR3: CASSPRLDRGYEQFF

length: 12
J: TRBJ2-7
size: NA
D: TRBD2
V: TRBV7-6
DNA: TGTGCCAGCAGCTCCGGGGGGTCCGAGCAGTACTTC
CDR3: CASSSGGSEQYF

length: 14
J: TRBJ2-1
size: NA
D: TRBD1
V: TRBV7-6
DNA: TGTGCCAGCAGCGACAGGGTTGACTACAATGAGCAGTTCTTC
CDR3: CASSDRVDYNEQFF

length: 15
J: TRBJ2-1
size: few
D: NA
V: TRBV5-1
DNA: TGCGCCAGCAGCTTGGCACGGGGGACCTACAATGAGCAGTTCTTC
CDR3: CASSLARGTYNEQFF